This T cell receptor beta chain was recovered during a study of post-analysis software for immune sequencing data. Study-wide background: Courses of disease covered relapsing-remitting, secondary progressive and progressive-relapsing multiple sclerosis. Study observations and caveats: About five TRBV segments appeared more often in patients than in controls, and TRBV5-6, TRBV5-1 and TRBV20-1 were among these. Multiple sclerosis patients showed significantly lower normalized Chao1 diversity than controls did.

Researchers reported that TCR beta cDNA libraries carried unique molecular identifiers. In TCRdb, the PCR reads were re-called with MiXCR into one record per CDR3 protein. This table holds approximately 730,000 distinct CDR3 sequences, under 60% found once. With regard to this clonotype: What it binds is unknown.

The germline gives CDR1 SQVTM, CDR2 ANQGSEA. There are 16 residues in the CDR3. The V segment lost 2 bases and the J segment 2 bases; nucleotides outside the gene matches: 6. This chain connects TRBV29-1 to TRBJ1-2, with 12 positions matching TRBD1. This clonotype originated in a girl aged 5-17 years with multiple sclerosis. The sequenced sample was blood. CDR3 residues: CSVEKTGTGGNYGYTF. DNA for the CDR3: TGCAGCGTTGAAAAAACCGGGACAGGGGGCAACTATGGCTACACCTTC.